This T cell receptor (beta chain) stems from a study of OX40 agonist ivuxolimab in advanced cancers. Blood draws occurred at baseline, cycle 4 day 1, and cycle 7 day 1. The CDR3 extends over 14 amino acids. V was clipped by 4 bases and J by 8 bases; unmatched bases: 5. Germline lookup yields CDR1 MGHRA and CDR2 YSYEKL. Data came from immunoSEQ multiplex PCR; TCRdb stores just in-frame clones and leaves some out. Among over 150,000 clones listed, 94% were seen once. This chain uses TRBV4-1 with TRBJ1-6; 7 bases line up with TRBD1. Sample: CD4+ or CD8+ T cells sorted from blood, taken in a trial of the OX40 agonist ivuxolimab. The sequence derives from an adult with an advanced solid tumor such as melanoma, head and neck, liver or kidney cancer. CDR3 region: CASSLVTGDSPLHF. CDR3 sequence (DNA): TGCGCCAGCAGCCTTGTAACAGGGGATTCACCCCTCCACTTT.